This T cell receptor beta chain was profiled in a study of chronic HIV infection and antiretroviral therapy. TCRdb passed the 5' RACE reads through MiXCR, listing each CDR3 protein once. The table shows about 48,000 distinct CDR3 sequences, with 19% occurring only once. Germline assignment: CDR1 SQVTM and CDR2 ANQGSEA. This CDR3 has 14 residues. Trimming took 4 bases from V and 4 from J; bases not matched to a gene: 5. This clonotype was recorded a few times. The sequence came from an adult who had HIV and had not received antiretroviral therapy, or was an uninfected healthy control (not recorded which). The sequencing sample was made of peripheral blood. V is TRBV29-1 and J is TRBJ2-5; 11 nucleotides agree with TRBD2. CDR3 nucleotide sequence: TGCAGCGTTGTACTAGCGGGAGACCGAGAGACCCAGTACTTC. It yields the protein CSVVLAGDRETQYF.